This entry lists 17 T cell receptor beta chains sequenced from one sample in a study of prognosis after radiotherapy for stage I lung cancer. Researchers used two-round multiplex PCR to amplify TCR beta CDR3 starting from genomic DNA. Initially, in first-round PCR, primers specific to each TRBV and TRBJ gene were used. TCRdb reanalysed the multiplex PCR reads using MiXCR and keeps one entry per CDR3 protein. Here the sample spans around 26,000 distinct CDR3 sequences, 46% being singletons. Sequencing was performed on PBMCs, taken before or after stereotactic body radiation therapy (not recorded which). All receptors derive from a donor aged 50 or older with non-small cell lung cancer.

There are many counts of this clonotype. V is TRBV12-3 or TRBV12-4 and J is TRBJ1-5; D ambiguous. This CDR3 region has 13 residues. Trimming took 5 bases from V and 1 from J, leaving 6 bases between them. In DNA form, the CDR3 reads TGTGCCAGCAGTCTATTCAGCAATCAGCCCCAGCATTTT. It translates to CASSLFSNQPQHF.

V and J are TRBV29-1 and TRBJ1-6; 8 bases fit TRBD1. The CDR3 is 12 residues long. CDR1 is SQVTM and CDR2 is ANQGSEA in the germline V gene. V was pared by 5 bases and J by 12 bases, with 6 bases of the junction left unmatched. CDR3 sequence (DNA): TGCAGCGTTTGGGGACAGGTTAAACCCCTCCACTTT. Protein: CSVWGQVKPLHF.

The chain links TRBV6-2 or TRBV6-3 to TRBJ1-2; 7 nucleotides line up with TRBD1. V was clipped by 5 bases and J by 9 bases; unmatched bases: 15. Germline values: CDR1 MNHEY, CDR2 SVGEGT. The CDR3 sequence is 15 residues long. The CDR3 region has the DNA TGTGCCAGCAGTCCTCAACTGACAGGGTCTAAATGCTACACCTTC. This gives the protein CASSPQLTGSKCYTF.

This clonotype was recorded a few times. Possible read error: a much larger clone is one base away. The CDR3 does not close with the conserved phenylalanine or tryptophan, likely indicating a read error. V usage is TRBV27 and J usage is TRBJ2-4, with 11 bases aligning to TRBD1. V trimming: 8 bases; J trimming: 7 bases; junction bases outside the gene matches: 7. The length of the CDR3 is 14 residues. The germline gives CDR1 MNHEY, CDR2 SMNVEV (reference sequence). The CDR3 sequence: CASWTGGYGNIQYL. In nucleotides, the CDR3 is TGTGCCAGCTGGACAGGGGGCTATGGGAACATTCAGTACCTC.

This clonotype appeared many times. The V and J genes are TRBV20-1 and TRBJ1-2, with TRBD1 matching over 7 bases. V was pared by 4 bases and J by 4 bases, with 3 bases of the junction left unmatched. The CDR3 spans 12 residues. The germline gives CDR1 DFQATT, CDR2 SNEGSKA (reference sequence). The DNA for the CDR3 is TGCAGTGCTACAGGGGGGAGCTATGGCTACACCTTC. Protein: CSATGGSYGYTF.

This CDR3 is CASISPPGAEAFF. The CDR3 DNA reads as TGTGCCAGCATCTCGCCCCCGGGGGCTGAAGCTTTCTTT. The chain uses TRBV7-8 and TRBJ1-1; a weak D match, TRBD1 (5 bases). The V end lost 7 bases, the J end lost 6 bases, and 15 bases lay between the germline ends. The CDR3 runs 13 residues. In germline, CDR1 is SGHVS, CDR2 FQNEAQ.

This clonotype has just a few counts. The gene calls are TRBV29-1 and TRBJ1-1; no clear D. Germline CDR1 is SQVTM and CDR2 is ANQGSEA. V dropped 6 bases and J dropped 5 bases, with 19 bases sitting between them. The CDR3 is 14 residues long. The CDR3, as DNA: TGCAGCGTCCCTAATGGGCCGGGGTCTACTGAAGCTTTCTTT. Translating gives CSVPNGPGSTEAFF.

This chain connects TRBV6-2 or TRBV6-3 to TRBJ2-1; 7 nucleotides align to TRBD1. V was clipped by 3 bases and J by 16 bases; unmatched bases: 18. The CDR3 totals 15 residues. Per the germline V gene, CDR1 is MNHEY and CDR2 is SVGEGT. This chain's CDR3 is CASSYRQGSYNDHFF. The CDR3 coding sequence is TGTGCCAGCAGTTATCGACAGGGTTCCTACAATGATCATTTCTTC.

The chain carries TRBV11-3 and TRBJ2-1; 12 nucleotides agree with TRBD2. Trimming took 1 base from V and 9 from J; bases not matched to a gene: 10. This CDR3 region has 17 residues. CDR1 and CDR2 from the germline V gene are SGHNT and YENEEA. The CDR3, as DNA: TGTGCCAGCAGCTTAGTAATAACGACTAGCGGGAGTGGTGAGCAGTTCTTC. Its protein product is CASSLVITTSGSGEQFF.

This clonotype was found a few times. With a much larger clone just one base away, this may be a read error. V usage is TRBV7-6 and J usage is TRBJ2-1; D call uncertain. Germline V gene lookup returns CDR1 SGHVS and CDR2 FNYEAQ. The CDR3 runs to 14 residues. DNA for the CDR3: TGTGCCAGCAGGAAGCAAAGCTCCTACAATAAGCAGTTCTTC. This codes for CASRKQSSYNKQFF.

This clonotype was recorded many times. This rearrangement joins TRBV4-2 to TRBJ2-3, with 9 bases aligning to TRBD2. Germline V CDR1 and CDR2: LGHNA, YNFKEQ. The V and J ends lost 1 base and 3 bases, in that order; junction bases with no gene match: 2. The CDR3 is made up of 15 amino acids. The CDR3 sequence: CASSQGSGGTDTQYF. DNA of the CDR3: TGTGCCAGCAGCCAAGGTAGCGGGGGAACAGATACGCAGTATTTT.

Ten or more counts support this clonotype. V and J are TRBV3-1 and TRBJ1-1; tentatively, D is TRBD1 (5 bases). V was trimmed by 4 bases and J by 0 bases, leaving 12 bases between them. The CDR3 consists of 15 residues. In germline, CDR1 is LGHDT, CDR2 YNNKEL (reference sequence). The CDR3 DNA is TGTGCCAGCAGCCCCCGGGACGTAATGAACACTGAAGCTTTCTTT. Translated, it gives CASSPRDVMNTEAFF.

This clonotype was counted many times. V and J are TRBV5-4 and TRBJ2-7; 12 nucleotides match TRBD2. Germline values: CDR1 SGHNT, CDR2 YYREEE (reference sequence). The CDR3 sequence is 14 residues long. Trimming cost V 4 bases and J 3 bases; bases outside gene matches: 2. CDR3 DNA sequence: TGTGCCAGCAGCCTAGCGGGGGGGTACTACGAGCAGTACTTC. It translates to CASSLAGGYYEQYF.

In its sample, this clonotype was seen once. This likely stems from a read error, as it lies one base from a far larger clone. The CDR3 reads CASSASTGPQPHHF. The CDR3 nucleotides are TGTGCCAGCAGCGCCTCCACCGGTCCCCAGCCCCACCATTTT. The chain couples TRBV28 to TRBJ1-5; D unclear. The germline CDR1 and CDR2 sequences are MDHEN and SYDVKM. CDR3 size: 14 residues. Combining the CDR3 with reference TRBV28 and TRBJ1-5 gives the whole variable domain DVKVTQSSRYLVKRTGEKVFLECVQDMDHENMFWYRQDPGLGLRLIYFSYDVKMKEKGDIPEGYSVSREKKERFSLILESASTNQTSMYLCASSASTGPQPHHFGDGTRLSIL.

Worth noting for this clonotype: A read error is likely here: a far larger clone is one base away. The rearrangement uses TRBV6-1 and TRBJ2-2; no clear D gene. CDR3 length equals 13 residues. Trimming cost V 5 bases and J 7 bases, with 11 bases left between them. Germline-derived CDR1 and CDR2 are MNHNS and SASEGT. The CDR3 region has the DNA TGTGCCAGCAGTTGGCCCGCACTCGGGGAGCTGTTTTTT. As protein: CASSWPALGELFF.

This clonotype was counted ten times or more. A much more abundant neighbour one base away suggests this may be a read error. This chain joins TRBV12-3 or TRBV12-4 and TRBJ2-7; 9 nucleotides line up with TRBD1. Trimming cost V 3 bases and J 4 bases; bases outside gene matches: 7. The CDR3 consists of 15 residues. This CDR3 reads CASSFGTGCFYEQYF. The CDR3 DNA sequence: TGTGCCAGCAGTTTTGGGACAGGGTGCTTTTACGAGCAGTACTTC.

J is TRBJ1-1 and V is TRBV5-1; D remains ambiguous. This CDR3 has 14 amino acids. The V gene lost 3 bases and the J gene lost 2 bases, with 11 bases spanning the gap. Per germline, CDR1 SGHRS and CDR2 YFSETQ. The CDR3 DNA reads as TGCGCCAGCAGCTCACAGCCGCTAAACACTGAAGCTTTCTTT. Amino acid sequence: CASSSQPLNTEAFF.